Shown below are 18 T cell receptor beta chains from a single sample sequenced in a study of shared T cell receptors in the human thymus. Repertoires were generated with immunoSEQ multiplex PCR, while TCRdb's copy carries only in-frame clones and drops some. This table has a few hundred thousand clones, 85% to 95% appearing once. Specimen: thymocytes. Every receptor here comes from a human donor.

V is TRBV7-3 and J is TRBJ2-7; D not certain. Trimming stripped 2 bases from V and 3 bases from J, with 11 bases between. This CDR3 spans 14 amino acids. CDR1 SGHTA and CDR2 FQGTGA come from the germline V gene. The CDR3 DNA sequence: TGTGCCAGCAGCTTAGAAGCACAGAACTACGAGCAGTACTTC. Its protein is CASSLEAQNYEQYF.

CDR3 sequence reads: CASSRGTSGAIYEQYF. CDR3 DNA sequence: TGTGCCAGCAGCCGCGGGACTAGCGGGGCCATTTACGAGCAGTACTTC. J is TRBJ2-7 and V is TRBV5-8, with TRBD2 identical over 13 bases. Germline-derived CDR1 and CDR2 are SGHTS and YDEGEE. Losses at the gene ends were 4 bases for V and 4 bases for J; bases not matched to a gene: 8. This CDR3 comprises 16 residues.

The J gene is TRBJ2-3, the V gene TRBV28, with D maybe TRBD2 (6 bases). In germline, CDR1 is MDHEN, CDR2 SYDVKM. CDR3 length: 16 residues. The V end lost 6 bases, the J end lost 1 base, and 17 bases lay between the germline ends. CDR3 in DNA: TGTGCCAGCAGACCCCTCTTGGGGGAGGGCACAGATACGCAGTATTTT. It codes for CASRPLLGEGTDTQYF.

V usage is TRBV25-1 and J usage is TRBJ2-7; 7 positions agree with TRBD1. CDR3 length equals 15 residues. The J segment lost 0 bases and the V segment lost 6 bases, leaving 8 bases of the junction unmatched. Germline CDR1 reads MGHDK; CDR2 reads SYGVNS. Written as DNA, the CDR3 is TGTGCCAGCAGGACCACCGGGACAGACTCCTACGAGCAGTACTTC. Translated: CASRTTGTDSYEQYF.

The chain uses TRBV19 and TRBJ1-1; D ambiguous. Trimming took off 4 bases at V and 13 bases at J, with 10 bases between the two ends. CDR3 size: 10 residues. Germline CDR1 is LNHDA and CDR2 is SQIVND (reference sequence). The CDR3 DNA reads as TGTGCCAGTAGTAGGGATTCGGTTTTCTTT. This gives the protein CASSRDSVFF.

The chain carries TRBV5-1 and TRBJ2-7, with TRBD2 matching 10 bases. Germline CDR1 SGHRS, CDR2 YFSETQ. The CDR3 is 13 residues long. V was pared by 7 bases and J by 0 bases, with 1 base of the junction left unmatched. CDR3 DNA: TGCGCCAGCGTAGCGGGGGGCTCCTACGAGCAGTACTTC. Translation: CASVAGGSYEQYF. Combining the CDR3 with reference TRBV5-1 and TRBJ2-7 gives the whole variable domain KAGVTQTPRYLIKTRGQQVTLSCSPISGHRSVSWYQQTPGQGLQFLFEYFSETQRNKGNFPGRFSGRQFSNSRSEMNVSTLELGDSALYLCASVAGGSYEQYFGPGTRLTVT.

V gene TRBV27 combines with J gene TRBJ2-1; the match to TRBD2 covers 9 bases. The junction had 13 bases not matched to a gene; V was cut back by 3 bases and J by 4 bases. The CDR3 contains 18 residues. Germline V CDR1 and CDR2: MNHEY, SMNVEV (reference sequence). CDR3 bases: TGTGCCAGCAGTTTTGAAACTTTGGGCGGGAGGGTTTACAATGAGCAGTTCTTC. Translating it yields CASSFETLGGRVYNEQFF.

The J gene is TRBJ2-1, the V gene TRBV5-1; TRBD2 aligns across 10 bases. Germline V gene data show CDR1 as SGHRS and CDR2 as YFSETQ. V was clipped by 0 bases and J by 9 bases; unmatched bases: 12. This CDR3 contains 17 residues. The DNA of the CDR3 is TGCGCCAGCAGCTTGGTTGTAGCGGGAGGACGGGTGGGTGAGCAGTTCTTC. Protein product: CASSLVVAGGRVGEQFF.

This clone was found once. The chain carries TRBV30 and TRBJ1-2; 7 bases map to TRBD1. After removal of 2 bases from V and 6 bases from J, the junction contained 6 bases not matched to a gene. The germline V gene has CDR1 GTSNPN and CDR2 SVGIG (reference sequence). The CDR3 totals 13 residues. CDR3 DNA: TGTGCCTGGAGTACGGGACAGAGCAATGGCTACACCTTC. It specifies CAWSTGQSNGYTF.

The chain uses TRBV2 and TRBJ1-5; tentative D call: TRBD1 (5 bases). With 0 bases removed from V and 4 bases from J, the gap between germline ends came to 13 bases. There are 16 residues in the CDR3. Germline lookup yields CDR1 SNHLY and CDR2 FYNNEI. The DNA for the CDR3 is TGTGCCAGCAGTGAAGCAGAAACAGGTTTAAATCAGCCCCAGCATTTT. Residues: CASSEAETGLNQPQHF.

This clone occurred a few times. The J gene is TRBJ2-1, the V gene TRBV5-1; 8 nucleotides line up with TRBD1. J gave up 8 bases and V 4 bases, and 11 bases lay outside the gene matches. Germline V CDR1 and CDR2: SGHRS, YFSETQ. The CDR3 loop spans 15 amino acids. CDR3 sequence reads: CASSPILDRGDEQFF. CDR3 sequence (DNA): TGCGCCAGCAGCCCGATATTAGACAGGGGCGATGAGCAGTTCTTC.

V usage is TRBV5-1 and J usage is TRBJ1-1; 8 bases map to TRBD1. The germline V gene has CDR1 SGHRS and CDR2 YFSETQ. The CDR3 covers 21 residues. Trimming cost V 0 bases and J 0 bases; bases outside gene matches: 19. CDR3 residues: CASSLDGAGGSTLTLNTEAFF. The CDR3 DNA follows: TGCGCCAGCAGCTTGGACGGTGCAGGGGGCTCCACGTTAACATTGAACACTGAAGCTTTCTTT.

This clone showed up just once. This chain links TRBV19 with TRBJ2-3; maybe TRBD2 (5 bases). Trimming removed 3 bases from V and 4 bases from J, with 11 bases in between. The CDR3 length is 14 residues. The germline CDR1 and CDR2 sequences are LNHDA and SQIVND (reference sequence). The CDR3 DNA follows: TGTGCCAGTAGTATCTCCCTCGGGGCAGATACGCAGTATTTT. This gives the protein CASSISLGADTQYF. The whole variable domain, remainder taken from reference TRBV19 and TRBJ2-3, is DGGITQSPKYLFRKEGQNVTLSCEQNLNHDAMYWYRQDPGQGLRLIYYSQIVNDFQKGDIAEGYSVSREKKESFPLTVTSAQKNPTAFYLCASSISLGADTQYFGPGTRLTVL.

Worth noting for this clone: No conserved phenylalanine or tryptophan ends this CDR3, so it is likely a read error. It is unclear where the CDR3 begins or ends on the DNA, so no DNA is shown, and the CDR3 is as TCRdb lists it. The chain's CDR3 is CASREGYPG. V usage is TRBV6-1 and J usage is TRBJ2-3; no check of the table's D call, TRBD2, against the DNA was made. From germline, CDR1 is MNHNS and CDR2 SASEGT. The CDR3 region is 9 residues in length, termini included.

The V and J genes are TRBV27 and TRBJ1-5; the match to TRBD1 covers 7 bases. V lost 6 bases, J lost 7 bases, and 12 bases stayed unmatched. The CDR3 is 15 amino acids. Per germline, CDR1 MNHEY and CDR2 SMNVEV (reference sequence). This CDR3 reads CASRPRGGGGQPQHF. The CDR3 region has the DNA TGTGCCAGCAGACCCCGTGGAGGGGGCGGACAGCCCCAGCATTTT.

This chain connects TRBV7-9 to TRBJ2-7, with TRBD1 identical over 10 bases. V lost 5 bases to trimming and J lost 4 bases; unmatched junction nucleotides: 8. The CDR3 totals 15 residues. In germline, CDR1 is SEHNR, CDR2 FQNEAQ (reference sequence). DNA of the CDR3: TGTGCCAGCAGCGTGGGAGGGACAGGGGATTACGAGCAGTACTTC. Translation gives CASSVGGTGDYEQYF.

The J gene is TRBJ2-2, the V gene TRBV19; weak D call: TRBD2 (5 bases). This CDR3 is 14 amino acids long. Per germline, CDR1 LNHDA and CDR2 SQIVND (reference sequence). The ends were cut back, 6 bases at V and 0 bases at J, with 8 bases in the middle. The CDR3 sequence: CASRLDSNTGELFF. The CDR3 DNA is TGTGCCAGTAGACTGGACTCGAACACCGGGGAGCTGTTTTTT.

The V call is TRBV5-1, the J call TRBJ2-3; 9 nucleotides agree with TRBD1. Looked up from germline, CDR1 is SGHRS and CDR2 is YFSETQ. The CDR3 is 14 residues long. Trimming removed 3 bases from V and 3 bases from J; junction bases left unmatched: 2. The CDR3 region has the DNA TGCGCCAGCAGCTGGGACAGGGTTACAGATACGCAGTATTTT. Translating gives CASSWDRVTDTQYF.